This TCR beta chain is from a study of cytomegalovirus exposure and HLA in healthy donors. A word on this clone: Its specificity is not known.

Findings of the study overall: There were some public TCRs occurring in many donors, but most TCR sequences were rare.

The donors were part of the validation cohort, which consisted of about 120 subjects and was separate from the first cohort of 666 subjects. This table comes from immunoSEQ multiplex PCR, and its TCRdb copy is limited to in-frame clones, with some not included. Counted here are about 92,000 clones, 80% to 95% occurring once; the ten biggest clones make up around 1.1%. The CDR3 has 12 amino acids. CDR1 is MDHEN and CDR2 is SYDVKM in the germline V gene. Trimming removed 6 bases from V and 11 bases from J; junction bases left unmatched: 6. Sequences were obtained from PBMCs. This receptor was obtained from a woman aged 30 to 39 in good health and CMV-seropositive. This sequence joins TRBV28 and TRBJ1-3, with 8 nucleotides matching TRBD1. This chain's CDR3 is CASSDRGVSIYF. The CDR3 coding sequence is TGTGCCAGCAGCGACAGGGGAGTCTCCATATATTTT.